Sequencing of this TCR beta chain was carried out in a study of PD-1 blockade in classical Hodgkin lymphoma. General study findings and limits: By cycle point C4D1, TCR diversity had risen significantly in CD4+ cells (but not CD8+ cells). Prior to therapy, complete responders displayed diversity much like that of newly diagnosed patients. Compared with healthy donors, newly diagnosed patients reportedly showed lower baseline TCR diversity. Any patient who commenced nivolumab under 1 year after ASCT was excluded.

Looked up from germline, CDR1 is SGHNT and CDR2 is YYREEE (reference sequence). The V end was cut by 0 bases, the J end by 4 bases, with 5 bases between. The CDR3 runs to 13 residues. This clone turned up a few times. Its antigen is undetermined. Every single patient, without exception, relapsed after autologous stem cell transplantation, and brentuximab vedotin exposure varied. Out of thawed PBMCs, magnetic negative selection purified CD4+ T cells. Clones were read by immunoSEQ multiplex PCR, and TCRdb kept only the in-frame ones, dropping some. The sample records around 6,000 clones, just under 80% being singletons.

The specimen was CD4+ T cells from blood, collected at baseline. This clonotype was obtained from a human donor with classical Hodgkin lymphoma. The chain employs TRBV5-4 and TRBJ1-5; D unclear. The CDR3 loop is CASSLAGNQPQHF. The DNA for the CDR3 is TGTGCCAGCAGCTTGGCGGGGAATCAGCCCCAGCATTTT.